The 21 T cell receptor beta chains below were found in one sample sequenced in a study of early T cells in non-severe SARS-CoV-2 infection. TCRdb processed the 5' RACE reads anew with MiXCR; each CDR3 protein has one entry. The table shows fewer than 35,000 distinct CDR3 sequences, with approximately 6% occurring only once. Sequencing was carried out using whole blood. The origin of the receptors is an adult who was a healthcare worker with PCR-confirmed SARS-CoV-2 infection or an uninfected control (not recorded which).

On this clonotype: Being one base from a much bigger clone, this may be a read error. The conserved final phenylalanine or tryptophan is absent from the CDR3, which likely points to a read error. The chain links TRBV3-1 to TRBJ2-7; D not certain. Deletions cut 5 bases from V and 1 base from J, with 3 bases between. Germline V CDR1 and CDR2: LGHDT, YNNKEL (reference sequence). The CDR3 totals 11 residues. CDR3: CASSSSYEQYY. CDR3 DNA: TGTGCCAGCAGCTCATCCTACGAGCAGTACTAC.

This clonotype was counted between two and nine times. CDR3 sequence: CAWTRRDGYNSPLHF. The DNA for the CDR3 is TGTGCCTGGACTCGGCGGGACGGCTATAATTCACCCCTCCACTTT. J is TRBJ1-6 and V is TRBV30; weak D call: TRBD1 (5 bases). Germline V lookup: CDR1 GTSNPN, CDR2 SVGIG (reference sequence). CDR3 length equals 15 residues. Trimming shortened V by 4 bases and J by 3 bases, and 13 bases separated the two germline ends.

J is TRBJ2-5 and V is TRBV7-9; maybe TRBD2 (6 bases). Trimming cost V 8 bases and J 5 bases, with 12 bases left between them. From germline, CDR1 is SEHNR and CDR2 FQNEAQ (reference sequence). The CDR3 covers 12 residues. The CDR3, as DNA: TGTGCCAGCGGGTCGGGAGAGGAGACCCAGTACTTC. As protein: CASGSGEETQYF.

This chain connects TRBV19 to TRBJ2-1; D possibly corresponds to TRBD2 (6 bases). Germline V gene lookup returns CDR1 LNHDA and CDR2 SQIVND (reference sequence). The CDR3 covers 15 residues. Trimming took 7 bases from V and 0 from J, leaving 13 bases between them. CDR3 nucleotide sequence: TGTGCCAGTATCCCCCCCGGGAGCTCCTACAATGAGCAGTTCTTC. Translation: CASIPPGSSYNEQFF.

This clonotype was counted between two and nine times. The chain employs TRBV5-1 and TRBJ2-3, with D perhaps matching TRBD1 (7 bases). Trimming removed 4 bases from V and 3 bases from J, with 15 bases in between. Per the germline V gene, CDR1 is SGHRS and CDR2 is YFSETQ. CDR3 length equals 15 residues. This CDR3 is CASSVQGRPTDTQYF. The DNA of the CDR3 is TGCGCCAGCAGCGTACAGGGGAGGCCGACAGATACGCAGTATTTT.

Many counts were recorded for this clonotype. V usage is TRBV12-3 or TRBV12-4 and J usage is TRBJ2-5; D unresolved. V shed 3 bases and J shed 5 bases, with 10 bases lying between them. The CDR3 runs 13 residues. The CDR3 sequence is CASSLGMGETQYF. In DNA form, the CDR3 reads TGTGCCAGCAGTTTGGGGATGGGGGAGACCCAGTACTTC.

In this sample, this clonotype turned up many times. CDR3 sequence reads: CASSFWTSGRDTQYF. CDR3 bases: TGCGCCAGCAGCTTTTGGACTAGCGGGAGAGATACGCAGTATTTT. This chain connects TRBV5-1 to TRBJ2-3, with 13 bases that match TRBD2. The V segment lost 2 bases and the J segment 5 bases; nucleotides outside the gene matches: 2. Germline V gene sequence: CDR1 SGHRS, CDR2 YFSETQ. The CDR3 runs 15 residues.

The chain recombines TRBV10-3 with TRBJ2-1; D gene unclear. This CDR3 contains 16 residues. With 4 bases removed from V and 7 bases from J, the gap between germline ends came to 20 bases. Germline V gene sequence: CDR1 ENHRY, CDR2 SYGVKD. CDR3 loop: CAISGTSLEPLNEQFF. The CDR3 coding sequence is TGTGCCATCAGTGGGACCTCCTTGGAGCCGCTAAATGAGCAGTTCTTC.

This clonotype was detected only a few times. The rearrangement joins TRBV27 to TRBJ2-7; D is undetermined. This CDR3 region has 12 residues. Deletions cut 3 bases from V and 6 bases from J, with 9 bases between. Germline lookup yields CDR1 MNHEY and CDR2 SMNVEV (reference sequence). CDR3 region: CASSFLKGEQYF. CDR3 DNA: TGTGCCAGCAGTTTCCTGAAGGGCGAGCAGTACTTC.

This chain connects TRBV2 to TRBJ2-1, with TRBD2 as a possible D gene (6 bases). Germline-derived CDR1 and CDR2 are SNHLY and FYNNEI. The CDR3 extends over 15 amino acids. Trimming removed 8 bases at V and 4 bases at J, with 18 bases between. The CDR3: CASVGDAGRYNEQFF. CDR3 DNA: TGTGCCAGCGTAGGGGATGCGGGAAGGTACAATGAGCAGTTCTTC.

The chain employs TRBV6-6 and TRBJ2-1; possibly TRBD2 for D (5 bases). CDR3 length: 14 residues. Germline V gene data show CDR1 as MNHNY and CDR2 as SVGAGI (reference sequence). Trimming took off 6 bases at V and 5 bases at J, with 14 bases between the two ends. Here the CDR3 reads CASRGLYQDNEQFF. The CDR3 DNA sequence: TGTGCCAGCAGAGGACTGTACCAGGACAATGAGCAGTTCTTC.

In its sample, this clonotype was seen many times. The CDR3 DNA follows: TGCGCCAGGGACAGGCATTCCTCGGATACGCAGTATTTT. Residues: CARDRHSSDTQYF. The rearrangement joins TRBV5-1 to TRBJ2-3; 7 nucleotides match TRBD1. The germline CDR1 and CDR2 sequences are SGHRS and YFSETQ. The V and J ends lost 8 bases and 6 bases, in that order; junction bases with no gene match: 9. The length of the CDR3 is 13 residues.

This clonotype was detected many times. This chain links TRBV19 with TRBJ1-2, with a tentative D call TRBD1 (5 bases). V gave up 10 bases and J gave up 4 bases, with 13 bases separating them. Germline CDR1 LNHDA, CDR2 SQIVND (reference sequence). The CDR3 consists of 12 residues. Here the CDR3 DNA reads TGTGCCACCCAGACAGTCTCCTATGGCTACACCTTC. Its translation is CATQTVSYGYTF.

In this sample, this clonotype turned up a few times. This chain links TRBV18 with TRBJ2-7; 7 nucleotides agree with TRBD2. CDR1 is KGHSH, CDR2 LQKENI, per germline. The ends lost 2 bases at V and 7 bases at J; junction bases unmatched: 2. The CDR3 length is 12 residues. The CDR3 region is CASSPGGGEQYF. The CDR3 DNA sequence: TGTGCCAGCTCACCAGGGGGAGGGGAGCAGTACTTC.

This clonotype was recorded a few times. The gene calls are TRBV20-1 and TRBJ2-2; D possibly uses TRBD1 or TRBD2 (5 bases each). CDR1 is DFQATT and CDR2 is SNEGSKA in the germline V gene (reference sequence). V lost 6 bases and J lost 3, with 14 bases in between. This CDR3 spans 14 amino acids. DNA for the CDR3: TGCAGTGCCGATCCGGGACCCTACACCGGGGAGCTGTTTTTT. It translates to CSADPGPYTGELFF.

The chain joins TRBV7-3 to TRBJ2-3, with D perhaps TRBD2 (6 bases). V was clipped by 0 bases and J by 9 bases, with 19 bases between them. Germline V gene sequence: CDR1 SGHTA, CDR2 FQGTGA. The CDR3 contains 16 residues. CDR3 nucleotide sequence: TGTGCCAGCAGCTTAACGGGGACGGGAGCAAAGGGAACGCAGTATTTT. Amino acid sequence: CASSLTGTGAKGTQYF.

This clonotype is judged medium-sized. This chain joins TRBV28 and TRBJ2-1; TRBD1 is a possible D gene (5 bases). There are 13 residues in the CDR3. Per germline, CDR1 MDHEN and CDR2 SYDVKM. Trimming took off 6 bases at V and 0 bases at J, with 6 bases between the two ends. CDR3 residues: CASRDNSYNEQFF. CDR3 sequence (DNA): TGTGCCAGCAGGGACAACTCCTACAATGAGCAGTTCTTC.

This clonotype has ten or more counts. The CDR3 protein is CASSQEQTSNNEQFF. The CDR3 bases are TGTGCCAGCAGCCAAGAGCAGACTAGCAACAATGAGCAGTTCTTC. The gene calls are TRBV3-1 and TRBJ2-1; 7 bases match TRBD2. CDR3 size: 15 residues. Germline V gene lookup returns CDR1 LGHDT and CDR2 YNNKEL (reference sequence). V was clipped by 0 bases and J by 5 bases; unmatched bases: 4.

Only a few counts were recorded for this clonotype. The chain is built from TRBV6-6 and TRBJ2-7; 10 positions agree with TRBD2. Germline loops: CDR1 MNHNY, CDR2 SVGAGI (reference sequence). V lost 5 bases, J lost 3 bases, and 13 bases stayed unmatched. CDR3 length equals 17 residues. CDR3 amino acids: CASSAGLAGARNYEQYF. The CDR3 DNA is TGTGCCAGCAGTGCGGGTCTAGCGGGAGCAAGGAACTACGAGCAGTACTTC.

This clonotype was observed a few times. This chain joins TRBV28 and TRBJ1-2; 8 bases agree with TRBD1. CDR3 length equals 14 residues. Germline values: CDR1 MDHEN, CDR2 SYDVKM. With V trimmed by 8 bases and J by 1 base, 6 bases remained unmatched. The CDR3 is CASSTGGYNYGYTF. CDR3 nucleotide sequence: TGTGCCAGCTCCACAGGGGGGTATAACTATGGCTACACCTTC.

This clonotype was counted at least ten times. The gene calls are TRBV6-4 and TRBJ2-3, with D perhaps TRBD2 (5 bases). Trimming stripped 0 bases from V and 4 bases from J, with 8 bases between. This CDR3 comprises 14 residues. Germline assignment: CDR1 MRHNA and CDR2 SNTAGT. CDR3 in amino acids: CASSDSPGSDTQYF. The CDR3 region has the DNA TGTGCCAGCAGTGACTCCCCGGGATCAGATACGCAGTATTTT.